Following are 15 T cell receptor beta chains from one sample sequenced in a study of blood T cell repertoires in COVID-19. Profiled with immunoSEQ multiplex PCR; TCRdb holds only in-frame clones, not every one. The data contain 200,000 to 250,000 clones, roughly 90% of them seen just once; the ten biggest clones take up approximately 2.8%. The specimen was PBMCs or T cells enriched from blood (not recorded which). These receptors were taken from a woman aged 45 to 65 in a cohort exposed to, infected with or recovered from COVID-19 (not recorded which).

This clone is a singleton in its sample. The V and J genes are TRBV4-3 and TRBJ2-7; 10 positions agree with TRBD2. The CDR3 length is 19 residues. In germline, CDR1 is LGHNA, CDR2 YSLEER. Losses at the gene ends were 1 base for V and 0 bases for J; bases not matched to a gene: 12. The CDR3 DNA is TGCGCCAGCAGCCAAGCGTGGATAGCGGGGGGTACGACCTCCTACGAGCAGTACTTC. Translation gives CASSQAWIAGGTTSYEQYF.

The genes are TRBV7-3 and TRBJ2-3; TRBD1 aligns across 7 bases. There are 14 residues in the CDR3. V shed 5 bases and J 6 bases; nucleotides not matched to a gene: 8. Germline V gene lookup returns CDR1 SGHTA and CDR2 FQGTGA. Here the CDR3 DNA reads TGTGCCAGCAGCGTACAGGGGATCGGCGATACGCAGTATTTT. Its protein is CASSVQGIGDTQYF.

V is TRBV2 and J is TRBJ2-7, with D possibly TRBD2 on 5 matching bases. The V gene lost 4 bases and the J gene lost 2 bases, with 6 bases spanning the gap. The CDR3 is made up of 12 amino acids. Germline CDR1 reads SNHLY; CDR2 reads FYNNEI. CDR3 DNA sequence: TGTGCCAGCAGTGGAGGGCCCTACGAGCAGTACTTC. Its protein product is CASSGGPYEQYF.

The V gene is TRBV6-1, the J gene TRBJ1-1, with D possibly being TRBD1 (6 bases). The CDR3 has 18 residues. Germline V gene lookup returns CDR1 MNHNS and CDR2 SASEGT. Trimming cost V 2 bases and J 6 bases, with 25 bases left between them. The CDR3 loop reads CASSEWGLIQGFGAEAFF. CDR3 coding DNA: TGTGCCAGCAGTGAATGGGGCCTCATACAGGGTTTTGGAGCTGAAGCTTTCTTT.

The chain carries TRBV7-3 and TRBJ1-2; D gene unclear. The V gene's germline CDR1 is SGHTA and CDR2 FQGTGA. V lost 9 bases, J lost 4 bases, and 12 bases lay in between. This CDR3 has 12 residues. CDR3 sequence (DNA): TGTGCCAGTAAAGCGGGGTTCTATGGCTACACCTTC. Translation: CASKAGFYGYTF.

The chain has TRBV7-8 and TRBJ1-4; D perhaps matches TRBD1 (6 bases). CDR3 length: 13 residues. Germline loops: CDR1 SGHVS, CDR2 FQNEAQ. V lost 3 bases and J 16 bases, leaving 18 bases between the germline ends. The CDR3 DNA reads as TGTGCCAGCAGCTTGGGGGCTAGCGGGAGGGAGTTTTTT. This encodes CASSLGASGREFF.

This clone showed up just a few times. This rearrangement joins TRBV5-6 to TRBJ1-2, with 7 bases matching TRBD1. Germline loops: CDR1 SGHDT, CDR2 YYEEEE. Trimming took 2 bases from V and 4 from J; bases not matched to a gene: 11. The CDR3 has 16 residues. CDR3 sequence (DNA): TGTGCCAGCAGCTTTACTTGGGACAGAACCCCCTATGGCTACACCTTC. Its protein is CASSFTWDRTPYGYTF.

The chain recombines TRBV11-2 with TRBJ2-3, with 12 bases that match TRBD2. CDR1 SGHAT and CDR2 FQNNGV come from the germline V gene. CDR3 length: 17 amino acids. The V and J ends lost 2 bases and 0 bases, in that order; junction bases with no gene match: 3. CDR3 residues: CASSLTSGGPSTDTQYF. For the CDR3, the DNA is TGTGCCAGCAGCTTAACTAGCGGGGGGCCAAGCACAGATACGCAGTATTTT.

The chain couples TRBV5-4 to TRBJ2-7; 9 nucleotides agree with TRBD1. This CDR3 comprises 16 residues. Germline values: CDR1 SGHNT, CDR2 YYREEE (reference sequence). Trimming at V came to 7 bases and at J to 0 bases, leaving 11 bases not matched to a gene. Here the CDR3 reads CASADTTGGPSYEQYF. The DNA for the CDR3 is TGTGCCAGCGCCGATACCACAGGGGGCCCCTCCTACGAGCAGTACTTC.

Only one count was recorded for this clone. The chain couples TRBV24-1 to TRBJ1-6; D may be TRBD1 (5 bases). The germline V gene has CDR1 KGHDR and CDR2 SFDVKD. Trimming cost V 0 bases and J 8 bases, with 16 bases left between them. The CDR3 consists of 17 residues. The DNA for the CDR3 is TGTGCCACCAGTGATTTGACAGGAAGGAGAAAGGATTCACCCCTCCACTTT. Its translation: CATSDLTGRRKDSPLHF.

The gene calls are TRBV14 and TRBJ1-1; 8 bases line up with TRBD1. The V segment lost 4 bases and the J segment 4 bases; nucleotides outside the gene matches: 5. The CDR3 sequence is 14 residues long. Looked up from germline, CDR1 is SGHDN and CDR2 is FVKESK. The CDR3 DNA is TGTGCCAGCAGCCTTATCGACAGGGGCACTGAAGCTTTCTTT. This sequence encodes CASSLIDRGTEAFF.

The rearrangement joins TRBV24-1 to TRBJ2-1; 7 nucleotides agree with TRBD1. V gave up 3 bases and J gave up 7 bases; unmatched junction bases: 2. The CDR3 length is 13 residues. Per germline, CDR1 KGHDR and CDR2 SFDVKD. DNA of the CDR3: TGTGCCACCAGTGATCCGGACAGGAATGAGCAGTTCTTC. Translation: CATSDPDRNEQFF.

Comments on this clone: The sample contains more than one DNA sequence encoding this CDR3. The genes are TRBV5-1 and TRBJ1-1, with a tentative D call TRBD1 (5 bases). This CDR3 has 12 amino acids. CDR1 is SGHRS and CDR2 is YFSETQ in the germline V gene. Between the trimmed V and J ends, which lost 2 bases and 7 bases, there was a span of 9 bases. The CDR3 DNA reads as TGCGCCAGCAGCTTATCCGGGGGTGAAGCTTTCTTT. The encoded protein is CASSLSGGEAFF.

The chain couples TRBV21-1 to TRBJ1-2; the D call TRBD1 from the table was never checked on the DNA. TRBV21-1 is classified as a pseudogene. The CDR3 is 18 amino acids. The CDR3 DNA reads as TGTGCCAGCAGCAGACCATTGGGGACAGGGATCCTTAACTATGGCTACACCTTC. It translates to CASSRPLGTGILNYGYTF.

This clone appeared a single time. The CDR3 nucleotides read TGTGCCAGCAGCCACGAACAGGGGGTTGATACCGGGGAGCTGTTTTTT. Amino acid sequence: CASSHEQGVDTGELFF. V is TRBV14 and J is TRBJ2-2; 8 nucleotides line up with TRBD1. V dropped 3 bases and J dropped 5; count of bases not matched to a gene: 8. Germline CDR1 reads SGHDN; CDR2 reads FVKESK. The CDR3 covers 16 residues.